Presented here are 28 T cell receptor beta chains from one specimen sequenced in a study of cytomegalovirus exposure and HLA in healthy donors. The PCR employed 60 Vbeta primers together with 13 Jbeta primers. Produced via immunoSEQ multiplex PCR; TCRdb's table is partial and in-frame only. The sample has approximately 150,000 clones; approximately 70% are singletons. Sequenced: PBMCs. The receptors originated from a human donor in good health.

This chain uses TRBV5-4 with TRBJ2-5, with TRBD2 identical over 11 bases. Trimming took 0 bases from V and 1 from J; bases not matched to a gene: 8. The CDR3 is 18 amino acids. Germline CDR1 reads SGHNT; CDR2 reads YYREEE (reference sequence). CDR3 protein: CASSLGASGGPIQETQYF. The DNA of the CDR3 is TGTGCCAGCAGCTTGGGGGCTAGCGGGGGGCCGATCCAAGAGACCCAGTACTTC.

There are many counts of this clone. Other DNA sequences in the sample encode the same CDR3. The rearrangement uses TRBV20-1 and TRBJ2-3; D ambiguous. There are 11 residues in the CDR3. CDR1 is DFQATT, CDR2 SNEGSKA, per germline (reference sequence). V was cut by 2 bases and J by 4 bases, with 4 bases left in between. The CDR3 spells CSARSADTQYF. In nucleotides, the CDR3 is TGCAGTGCTAGATCGGCAGATACGCAGTATTTT.

This chain joins TRBV29-1 and TRBJ1-3, with a weak D call TRBD1 (6 bases). The germline V gene has CDR1 SQVTM and CDR2 ANQGSEA. This CDR3 has 11 residues. V was pared by 6 bases and J by 8 bases, with 11 bases between. CDR3 protein: CSVPQGDTIYF. CDR3 bases: TGCAGCGTACCACAGGGAGACACCATATATTTT.

The J gene is TRBJ2-7, the V gene TRBV6-5, with 9 bases fitting TRBD1. The CDR3 totals 14 residues. V was clipped by 4 bases and J by 6 bases; unmatched bases: 7. Per germline, CDR1 MNHEY and CDR2 SVGAGI. The CDR3 spells CASSSDRGLVEQYF. The CDR3 region has the DNA TGTGCCAGCAGTTCGGACAGGGGTCTAGTCGAGCAGTACTTC.

This clone has a handful of counts. CDR3 bases: TGTGCCAGCAGCTTAGAGGCAGGGTACTCCTACGAGCAGTACTTC. Its protein is CASSLEAGYSYEQYF. This chain links TRBV7-6 with TRBJ2-7; a weak D match, TRBD1 (5 bases). This CDR3 comprises 15 residues. V was cut by 1 base and J by 0 bases, with 10 bases left in between. Germline V gene lookup returns CDR1 SGHVS and CDR2 FNYEAQ.

The V call is TRBV7-9, the J call TRBJ2-2; D call uncertain. V was shortened by 4 bases and J by 6 bases, with 12 bases between the two germline ends. This CDR3 region has 14 residues. The germline CDR1 and CDR2 sequences are SEHNR and FQNEAQ (reference sequence). CDR3 sequence reads: CASSSFRQSGELFF. The DNA for the CDR3 is TGTGCCAGCAGCTCATTCAGGCAGTCCGGGGAGCTGTTTTTT.

This chain connects TRBV5-1 to TRBJ2-3; TRBD2 agrees at 11 bases. CDR3 length: 15 residues. The J segment lost 4 bases and the V segment lost 7 bases, leaving 8 bases of the junction unmatched. Germline-derived CDR1 and CDR2 are SGHRS and YFSETQ. CDR3 region: CASALAGGVADTQYF. CDR3 DNA sequence: TGCGCCAGCGCCCTAGCGGGGGGCGTGGCAGATACGCAGTATTTT.

This chain links TRBV4-1 with TRBJ1-5; weak D call: TRBD1 (6 bases). V dropped 0 bases and J dropped 2 bases, with 17 bases sitting between them. This CDR3 contains 18 residues. Germline values: CDR1 MGHRA, CDR2 YSYEKL. In DNA, the CDR3 is TGCGCCAGCAGCCAAGAAGCGGCAGGGGTGACCGGCAATCAGCCCCAGCATTTT. This encodes CASSQEAAGVTGNQPQHF.

The chain combines TRBV6-5 with TRBJ2-6; possible D gene TRBD2, 6 bases. Germline V CDR1 and CDR2: MNHEY, SVGAGI. Between the trimmed V and J ends, which lost 4 bases and 0 bases, there was a span of 10 bases. The CDR3 has 16 residues. The CDR3 loop reads CASSWGGDSGANVLTF. The CDR3 region has the DNA TGTGCCAGCAGTTGGGGCGGGGACTCTGGGGCCAACGTCCTGACTTTC.

This chain joins TRBV10-2 and TRBJ2-3, with D tentatively TRBD2 (7 bases). The CDR3 covers 14 residues. The germline V and J ends were trimmed by 6 bases and 3 bases, with 13 bases remaining between them. CDR1 is WSHSY, CDR2 SAAADI, per germline. CDR3 sequence reads: CASRSEGGTDTQYF. In DNA, the CDR3 is TGCGCCAGCAGGTCAGAGGGGGGGACAGATACGCAGTATTTT.

This clone was counted between two and nine times. This sequence joins TRBV6-1 and TRBJ1-3, with D perhaps TRBD1 (6 bases). The ends were cut back, 8 bases at V and 4 bases at J, with 12 bases in the middle. CDR1 is MNHNS, CDR2 SASEGT, per germline. The CDR3 consists of 13 residues. The CDR3, as DNA: TGTGCCAGCCAGGGGTCGGCAGGAAACACCATATATTTT. Encoded protein: CASQGSAGNTIYF.

This chain joins TRBV7-6 and TRBJ2-7; 11 positions match TRBD1. The germline CDR1 and CDR2 sequences are SGHVS and FNYEAQ. This CDR3 comprises 14 residues. The V segment lost 4 bases and the J segment 3 bases; nucleotides outside the gene matches: 2. The CDR3 nucleotides read TGTGCCAGCAGCTACGGGACAGGGGGCTACGAGCAGTACTTC. It codes for CASSYGTGGYEQYF.

This rearrangement joins TRBV7-9 to TRBJ1-1; 9 bases match TRBD1. Germline CDR1 is SEHNR and CDR2 is FQNEAQ (reference sequence). J lost 0 bases, V lost 4 bases, and 3 bases had no gene match. The CDR3 is made up of 15 amino acids. The CDR3 region has the DNA TGTGCCAGCAGCTCGACAGGGGGATTGAACACTGAAGCTTTCTTT. Its protein is CASSSTGGLNTEAFF.

This clone was counted only a few times. The rearrangement joins TRBV7-2 to TRBJ1-1; no definite D call. CDR1 SGHTA and CDR2 FQGNSA come from the germline V gene. V was shortened by 1 base and J by 4 bases, with 13 bases between the two germline ends. The CDR3 runs to 15 residues. This CDR3 reads CASSLVRVAGTEAFF. CDR3 DNA sequence: TGTGCCAGCAGCTTAGTCCGCGTTGCGGGCACTGAAGCTTTCTTT.

A single count supports this clone. CDR3 coding DNA: TGCAGCGTTGATATTCTGGGGACAGGGGGCACCGAGCAGTACTTC. It yields the protein CSVDILGTGGTEQYF. The chain combines TRBV29-1 with TRBJ2-7, with TRBD1 matching over 12 bases. The length of the CDR3 is 15 residues. Germline CDR1 and CDR2: SQVTM and ANQGSEA. V lost 3 bases to trimming and J lost 6 bases; unmatched junction nucleotides: 9.

This chain connects TRBV12-5 to TRBJ2-7; 9 nucleotides match TRBD1. This CDR3 contains 13 residues. The germline CDR1 and CDR2 sequences are LGHNT and FRNRAP. V shed 5 bases, J shed 4 bases, and the junction held 3 bases outside the gene matches. CDR3 amino acids: CASGTDRGYEQYF. The CDR3 nucleotides read TGTGCTAGTGGTACGGACAGGGGTTACGAGCAGTACTTC.

This chain uses TRBV7-3 with TRBJ1-1; D is undetermined. CDR3 size: 14 residues. Germline CDR1 reads SGHTA; CDR2 reads FQGTGA. Deletions cut 4 bases from V and 2 bases from J, with 11 bases between. The CDR3 loop is CASSSDGINTEAFF. The CDR3 DNA follows: TGTGCCAGCAGCTCGGACGGGATAAACACTGAAGCTTTCTTT.

This clone showed up just a few times. This chain connects TRBV5-5 to TRBJ1-5; weak D call: TRBD1 (5 bases). The V and J ends lost 3 bases and 3 bases respectively, with 13 bases between them. Germline lookup yields CDR1 SGHKS and CDR2 YYEKEE (reference sequence). The CDR3 consists of 15 residues. The CDR3 DNA reads as TGTGCCAGCAGCTCCGCAGGGTTAGACAATCAGCCCCAGCATTTT. It is translated as CASSSAGLDNQPQHF.

The chain couples TRBV7-3 to TRBJ1-1; the D is unclear. The CDR3 loop spans 14 amino acids. Deletions cut 0 bases from V and 7 bases from J, with 12 bases between. Germline V gives CDR1 SGHTA, CDR2 FQGTGA. The CDR3 DNA sequence: TGTGCCAGCAGCTTAACCCGGTATTCAGGTGAAGCTTTCTTT. Encoded protein: CASSLTRYSGEAFF.

The CDR3 spells CASSLETGVLNEQFF. As DNA, the CDR3 is TGTGCCAGCAGCTTAGAGACAGGGGTTTTGAATGAGCAGTTCTTC. This rearrangement joins TRBV7-2 to TRBJ2-1; 8 nucleotides line up with TRBD1. Looked up from germline, CDR1 is SGHTA and CDR2 is FQGNSA. The CDR3 sequence is 15 residues long. J gave up 7 bases and V 1 base, and 6 bases lay outside the gene matches.

The rearrangement uses TRBV18 and TRBJ1-1, with TRBD1 as a possible D gene (6 bases). CDR3 length: 15 amino acids. Germline loops: CDR1 KGHSH, CDR2 LQKENI. V gave up 0 bases and J gave up 4 bases, with 12 bases separating them. CDR3 DNA: TGTGCCAGCTCACCACCCCCAGGGGAGACCACTGAAGCTTTCTTT. It translates to CASSPPPGETTEAFF.

J is TRBJ1-2 and V is TRBV14; 9 bases line up with TRBD1. The CDR3 is made up of 15 amino acids. CDR1 and CDR2 from the germline V gene are SGHDN and FVKESK. V lost 4 bases to trimming and J lost 3 bases; unmatched junction nucleotides: 6. CDR3 DNA sequence: TGTGCCAGCAGCCCCTTCACAGGGGGCGACTATGGCTACACCTTC. Translated: CASSPFTGGDYGYTF.

This clone occurred a few times. The V and J genes are TRBV7-9 and TRBJ2-7; 10 bases align to TRBD2. V lost 3 bases to trimming and J lost 0 bases; unmatched junction nucleotides: 8. The CDR3 has 17 residues. CDR1 SEHNR and CDR2 FQNEAQ come from the germline V gene (reference sequence). In DNA, the CDR3 is TGTGCCAGCAGCTTTCACGGACTAGCGGACTCCTCCTACGAGCAGTACTTC. Its protein product is CASSFHGLADSSYEQYF.

The chain has TRBV2 and TRBJ2-3; the D is unclear. Germline-derived CDR1 and CDR2 are SNHLY and FYNNEI. This CDR3 comprises 15 residues. V lost 4 bases and J lost 6, with 17 bases in between. CDR3 protein: CASSAHPLASDTQYF. The CDR3 nucleotides read TGTGCCAGCAGTGCCCACCCTTTAGCCAGCGATACGCAGTATTTT.

V and J are TRBV9 and TRBJ1-6; D may be TRBD1 (6 bases). Germline CDR1 is SGDLS and CDR2 is YYNGEE. V shed 0 bases and J shed 10 bases, with 11 bases lying between them. This CDR3 region has 14 residues. The CDR3 region is CASSVDRVRSPLHF. CDR3 coding DNA: TGTGCCAGCAGCGTAGACAGGGTCAGGTCACCCCTCCACTTT.

The chain is built from TRBV10-3 and TRBJ1-3, with a weak D call TRBD1 (6 bases). The CDR3 is made up of 17 amino acids. Germline CDR1 and CDR2: ENHRY and SYGVKD. The V gene lost 4 bases and the J gene lost 0 bases, with 16 bases spanning the gap. The CDR3 here is CAISGKGEGVSGNTIYF. The CDR3 DNA reads TGTGCCATCAGTGGCAAGGGGGAGGGCGTCTCTGGAAACACCATATATTTT.

CDR3 residues: CASSRTRGETQYF. Here the CDR3 DNA reads TGTGCCAGCAGCCGGACTAGGGGAGAGACCCAGTACTTC. The rearrangement joins TRBV27 to TRBJ2-5; 7 nucleotides line up with TRBD2. V shed 6 bases and J 4 bases; nucleotides not matched to a gene: 5. The length of the CDR3 is 13 residues. Germline lookup yields CDR1 MNHEY and CDR2 SMNVEV (reference sequence).

This clone has a handful of counts. The rearrangement joins TRBV5-6 to TRBJ1-3, with 7 positions matching TRBD1. Germline V gene sequence: CDR1 SGHDT, CDR2 YYEEEE. J gave up 0 bases and V 4 bases, and 10 bases lay outside the gene matches. The CDR3 covers 17 residues. As DNA, the CDR3 is TGTGCCAGCAGCCCGTATCGGACAGGCCTCTCTGGAAACACCATATATTTT. This translates into CASSPYRTGLSGNTIYF.